This paragraph reports one TCR beta chain. Its antigen is not yet known. The data are from a study of CXCR3-negative and CXCR3-positive naive CD8 T cells (dated by TCRdb to about 2019). About the investigation overall: In total, 120 million to 150 million TRB reads were obtained, which works out to roughly 1.5 +/- 0.3 million reads per library. Diversity and physicochemical repertoire analyses covered around 10 donors pooled from two independent experiments. Naive subsets from about five donors and memory cells from 3 donors were included in the TRBV-TRBJ cluster analysis. Study-level results and caveats: Naive CXCR3-negative and CXCR3-positive cells from the same donor showed similar TRBV-TRBJ usage, whereas memory cells showed distinct patterns. TRB CDR3s from CXCR3-positive naive cells showed higher hydrophobicity (lower Kidera factor 4), lower energy, and higher strength and volume indices than CXCR3-negative naive cells. CXCR3 expression partially decreased after cryopreservation, so most assays used freshly isolated PBMCs. Because surface CD5, which is linked to self-reactivity in mice, was comparable between the naive subsets, TCR interaction strength was also inferred from TRB CDR3 physicochemical properties. Repertoire diversity was comparably high in both naive subsets but much lower in memory CD8+ T cells.

The CDR3 holds 17 amino acids from the cysteine to the phenylalanine. This entry has no DNA. TCRdb names NextSeq 550 as the instrument used. The Human TCR Profiling Kit (MiLaboratory) was used to prepare UMI-labeled 5' RACE TRB cDNA libraries. cDNA synthesis used the entire amount of extracted RNA, and PCR amplification then used the entire amount of cDNA produced. Libraries were prepared in parallel using an identical number of PCR cycles. Per the original workflow: With a requirement of at least two reads per UMI, MIGEC and MiXCR extracted about 50,000 +/- 10,000 unique UMI-labeled TRB cDNA molecules per library. On average, each library contained approximately 40,000 +/- 10,000 functional in-frame TRB CDR3 nucleotide clonotypes without stop codons. After downsampling to 5000 UMI-labeled TRB molecules per sample, diversity metrics, including normalized Shannon-Wiener and Chao1, were computed in VDJtools. Clonotype-size-weighted physicochemical properties of the central five CDR3 residues (interaction energy, strength, volume and Kidera factor 4) were computed in VDJtools. TCRdb reprocessed the reads and assigns one entry to each CDR3 protein sequence, leaving out DNA. TCRdb's processing, not the study's, gives the V and J calls here. The sample's clone listing holds approximately 100,000 distinct CDR3 sequences. Clones ranked in the top ten supply approximately 1% of the sample.

Each CD8+ T cell subset was flow-sorted in triplicate, and around 300,000 cells per subset were placed directly into RLT lysis buffer. Naive CD8+ T cells were defined stringently as CD45RO-CCR7+CD27+CD95- to exclude memory contaminants. Peripheral blood mononuclear cells were isolated from buffy coats using standard density gradient centrifugation. Naive CXCR3-negative and CXCR3-positive CD8+ T cells were flow-sorted using a FACSAria III. Total RNA was extracted from sorted cells with an RNeasy Mini Kit. The TCR comes from a human donor in good health. Some clones in this sample may be carry-over from other donors' samples. The V and J genes are TRBV12-2 and TRBJ1-4. TRBV12-2 corresponds to a pseudogene. The sequenced sample was naive CXCR3+ CD8+ T cells from blood. The sample's cell subset or site label, decoded: CD45RO-CCR7+CD27+CD95- naive CD8+ T cells expressing CXCR3 (TNR3+). CDR3 protein: CASRPYHGGVTNEKLFF.